These 21 T cell receptor beta chains were sequenced from one sample in a study of cytomegalovirus exposure and HLA in healthy donors. PCR primers comprised 60 Vbeta and 13 Jbeta primers. Only in-frame clones appear in the TCRdb table, and some are missing; sequencing was by immunoSEQ multiplex PCR. Of some 180,000 clones listed, around four fifths were seen once; the top ten hold 1.9%. What was sequenced was PBMCs. The source is a young woman in good health and CMV-seronegative.

This sequence joins TRBV10-2 and TRBJ2-5, with 10 bases that match TRBD2. This CDR3 is built from 18 residues. Germline CDR1 reads WSHSY; CDR2 reads SAAADI. Trimming removed 2 bases from V and 5 bases from J; junction bases left unmatched: 14. The CDR3 protein is CASSEPGTWLAGAETQYF. The CDR3 DNA follows: TGCGCCAGCAGTGAGCCAGGGACCTGGCTAGCGGGGGCGGAGACCCAGTACTTC.

The CDR3 spells CASSPSGIKETQYF. CDR3 DNA: TGTGCCAGTAGCCCTAGCGGAATTAAAGAGACCCAGTACTTC. The rearrangement links TRBV19 to TRBJ2-5; 7 positions agree with TRBD2. This CDR3 is 14 amino acids long. Per the germline V gene, CDR1 is LNHDA and CDR2 is SQIVND (reference sequence). V lost 6 bases, J lost 3 bases, and 7 bases stayed unmatched.

J is TRBJ2-7 and V is TRBV7-9, with D maybe TRBD2 (5 bases). The germline V gene encodes CDR1 SEHNR and CDR2 FQNEAQ (reference sequence). V was cut by 2 bases and J by 7 bases, with 9 bases left in between. The CDR3 is made up of 12 amino acids. The CDR3 loop reads CASSLSSGEQYF. CDR3 bases: TGTGCCAGCAGCTTAAGTTCGGGGGAGCAGTACTTC. Full variable domain (outside the CDR3, taken from reference TRBV7-9 and TRBJ2-7): DTGVSQNPRHKITKRGQNVTFRCDPISEHNRLYWYRQTLGQGPEFLTYFQNEAQLEKSRLLSDRFSAERPKGSFSTLEIQRTEQGDSAMYLCASSLSSGEQYFGPGTRLTVT.

This sequence joins TRBV12-5 and TRBJ2-2; a weak D match, TRBD1 (6 bases). Germline V gene sequence: CDR1 LGHNT, CDR2 FRNRAP. The V and J ends lost 7 bases and 5 bases respectively, with 20 bases between them. The CDR3 is made up of 16 amino acids. CDR3 in amino acids: CASAPSGQGKTGELFF. CDR3 in DNA: TGTGCTAGTGCTCCCTCCGGGCAGGGGAAAACCGGGGAGCTGTTTTTT.

This chain connects TRBV28 to TRBJ1-2; D remains unclear. V lost 3 bases to trimming and J lost 4 bases, with 12 bases between them. Germline V CDR1 and CDR2: MDHEN, SYDVKM. The length of the CDR3 is 14 residues. CDR3 residues: CASSFEGPGYGYTF. DNA for the CDR3: TGTGCCAGCAGTTTTGAAGGCCCGGGCTATGGCTACACCTTC.

On this clone: The same CDR3 arises from other DNA sequences in this sample as well. V is TRBV30 and J is TRBJ1-6; TRBD1 agrees at 7 bases. CDR3 length equals 18 residues. The J segment lost 0 bases and the V segment lost 3 bases, leaving 11 bases of the junction unmatched. Looked up from germline, CDR1 is GTSNPN and CDR2 is SVGIG (reference sequence). The CDR3 coding sequence is TGTGCCTGGAGCCATGACAGGGCCCAAACCTCCTATAATTCACCCCTCCACTTT. This gives the protein CAWSHDRAQTSYNSPLHF.

The rearrangement links TRBV9 to TRBJ1-2, with a tentative D call TRBD1 (5 bases). This CDR3 is built from 16 residues. Between the trimmed V and J ends, which lost 4 bases and 5 bases, there was a span of 21 bases. Germline CDR1 and CDR2: SGDLS and YYNGEE. This CDR3 is CASSPRMLQASYGYTF. The CDR3 DNA reads as TGTGCCAGCAGCCCACGGATGTTACAGGCCTCTTATGGCTACACCTTC.

This chain connects TRBV30 to TRBJ1-3; TRBD1 agrees at 7 bases. Germline-derived CDR1 and CDR2 are GTSNPN and SVGIG (reference sequence). V trimming: 2 bases; J trimming: 0 bases; junction bases outside the gene matches: 7. This CDR3 is built from 16 residues. CDR3 DNA sequence: TGTGCCTGGAGTACGGGAGGGGGCATCTCTGGAAACACCATATATTTT. Residues: CAWSTGGGISGNTIYF.

There are a few counts of this clone. The chain carries TRBV7-2 and TRBJ2-5, with D hard to call. This CDR3 has 13 amino acids. Trimming removed 7 bases from V and 0 bases from J, with 9 bases in between. CDR1 and CDR2 from the germline V gene are SGHTA and FQGNSA. CDR3 sequence reads: CASKNRNQETQYF. CDR3 bases: TGTGCCAGCAAGAACAGAAACCAAGAGACCCAGTACTTC.

V usage is TRBV7-2 and J usage is TRBJ1-6, with 8 bases aligning to TRBD1. Unmatched junction bases numbered 8, after V lost 5 bases and J lost 8 bases. The CDR3 sequence is 15 residues long. Looked up from germline, CDR1 is SGHTA and CDR2 is FQGNSA. CDR3 sequence (DNA): TGTGCCAGCAGCCCCCTTCCAGGGGGCTATTCACCCCTCCACTTT. This encodes CASSPLPGGYSPLHF.

The chain couples TRBV30 to TRBJ1-5; weak D call: TRBD1 (6 bases). The CDR3 loop spans 18 amino acids. Germline V gene lookup returns CDR1 GTSNPN and CDR2 SVGIG (reference sequence). Deletions cut 1 base from V and 1 base from J, with 20 bases between. This chain's CDR3 is CAWSGAITGTGSNQPQHF. The CDR3 nucleotides are TGTGCCTGGAGTGGGGCGATTACAGGGACGGGAAGCAATCAGCCCCAGCATTTT.

This chain joins TRBV5-1 and TRBJ2-7; maybe TRBD2 (6 bases). Trimming took off 2 bases at V and 3 bases at J, with 12 bases between the two ends. CDR3 size: 14 residues. Germline CDR1 and CDR2: SGHRS and YFSETQ. CDR3 DNA sequence: TGCGCCAGCAGCTTATTGCGGGGCGTCTACGAGCAGTACTTC. Its translation: CASSLLRGVYEQYF.

CDR3 loop: CASSDQGGVETQYF. Here the CDR3 DNA reads TGTGCCAGCAGTGATCAAGGGGGGGTGGAGACCCAGTACTTC. This rearrangement joins TRBV6-5 to TRBJ2-5; D is perhaps TRBD2 (7 bases). The CDR3 is 14 residues long. The V gene lost 5 bases and the J gene lost 5 bases, with 15 bases spanning the gap. Germline V lookup: CDR1 MNHEY, CDR2 SVGAGI.

This clone appeared a few times. The J gene is TRBJ1-5, the V gene TRBV11-3; possibly TRBD1 for D (5 bases). The CDR3 spans 13 residues. The V gene's germline CDR1 is SGHNT and CDR2 YENEEA. Trimming left V 5 bases short and J 6 bases short, with 11 bases between. CDR3 nucleotide sequence: TGTGCCAGCAGCCCCTGGGGCCCTCAGCCCCAGCATTTT. Protein sequence: CASSPWGPQPQHF.

The chain is built from TRBV29-1 and TRBJ2-5; TRBD1 matches at 11 bases. Germline CDR1 is SQVTM and CDR2 is ANQGSEA. This CDR3 spans 12 amino acids. Trimming at V came to 6 bases and at J to 4 bases, leaving 1 base not matched to a gene. The DNA of the CDR3 is TGCAGCGTCGGACAGGGGGCAGAGACCCAGTACTTC. Translating it yields CSVGQGAETQYF.

The chain couples TRBV4-3 to TRBJ2-5; D might be TRBD2 (7 bases). Trimming removed 0 bases at V and 3 bases at J, with 17 bases between. The CDR3 is made up of 17 amino acids. Germline loops: CDR1 LGHNA, CDR2 YSLEER. Written as DNA, the CDR3 is TGCGCCAGCAGCCAAGATACGAGAGGGGGGGTGAAAGAGACCCAGTACTTC. Translated: CASSQDTRGGVKETQYF.

This chain connects TRBV27 to TRBJ1-2; unclear D gene. V lost 1 base, J lost 2 bases, and 8 bases lay in between. The CDR3 has 14 amino acids. Germline V gene lookup returns CDR1 MNHEY and CDR2 SMNVEV (reference sequence). In nucleotides, the CDR3 is TGTGCCAGCAGTTTATTAAGGGAGAACTATGGCTACACCTTC. It yields the protein CASSLLRENYGYTF.

This chain connects TRBV9 to TRBJ1-2; D is undetermined. V dropped 0 bases and J dropped 3 bases, with 12 bases sitting between them. The CDR3 has 15 residues. CDR1 is SGDLS and CDR2 is YYNGEE in the germline V gene. The CDR3 loop reads CASSVAGRADYGYTF. In nucleotides, the CDR3 is TGTGCCAGCAGCGTAGCGGGGAGGGCGGACTATGGCTACACCTTC.

CDR3 nucleotide sequence: TGTGCCAGCAGCGGACTTCCGGGACAGATTAACTATGGCTACACCTTC. It is translated as CASSGLPGQINYGYTF. The chain has TRBV5-6 and TRBJ1-2; 7 nucleotides line up with TRBD1. This CDR3 is built from 16 residues. Per the germline V gene, CDR1 is SGHDT and CDR2 is YYEEEE. Trimming took 4 bases from V and 1 from J; bases not matched to a gene: 10.

The chain uses TRBV7-8 and TRBJ2-7, with TRBD2 as a possible D gene (5 bases). There are 13 residues in the CDR3. Germline V gene data show CDR1 as SGHVS and CDR2 as FQNEAQ. V dropped 2 bases and J dropped 3 bases, with 8 bases sitting between them. Here the CDR3 reads CASSLREDYEQYF. As DNA, the CDR3 is TGTGCCAGCAGCTTACGGGAAGACTACGAGCAGTACTTC.

The rearrangement joins TRBV5-1 to TRBJ2-1; 9 nucleotides align to TRBD1. Germline CDR1 reads SGHRS; CDR2 reads YFSETQ. The CDR3 is 15 amino acids. V lost 7 bases to trimming and J lost 9 bases; unmatched junction nucleotides: 14. The CDR3 sequence is CASGAQGAGEPEQFF. The DNA for the CDR3 is TGCGCCAGCGGGGCACAGGGGGCGGGGGAGCCTGAGCAGTTCTTC. The full variable domain, rest sourced from reference TRBV5-1 and TRBJ2-1, is KAGVTQTPRYLIKTRGQQVTLSCSPISGHRSVSWYQQTPGQGLQFLFEYFSETQRNKGNFPGRFSGRQFSNSRSEMNVSTLELGDSALYLCASGAQGAGEPEQFFGPGTRLTVL.